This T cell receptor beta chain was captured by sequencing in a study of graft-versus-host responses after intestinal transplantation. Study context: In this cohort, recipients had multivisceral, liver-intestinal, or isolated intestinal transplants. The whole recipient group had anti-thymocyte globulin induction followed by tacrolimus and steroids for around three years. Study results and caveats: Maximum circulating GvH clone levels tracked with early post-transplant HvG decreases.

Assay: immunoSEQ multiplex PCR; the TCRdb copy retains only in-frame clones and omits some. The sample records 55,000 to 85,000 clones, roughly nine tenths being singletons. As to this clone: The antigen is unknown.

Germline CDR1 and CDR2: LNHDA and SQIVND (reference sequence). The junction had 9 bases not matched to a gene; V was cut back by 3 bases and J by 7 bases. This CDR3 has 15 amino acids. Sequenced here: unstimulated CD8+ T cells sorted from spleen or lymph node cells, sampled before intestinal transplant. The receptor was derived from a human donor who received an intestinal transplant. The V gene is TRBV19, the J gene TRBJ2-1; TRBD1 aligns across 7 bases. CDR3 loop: CASSILPPRGNEQFF. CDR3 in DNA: TGTGCCAGTAGTATCTTGCCGCCCAGGGGGAATGAGCAGTTCTTC. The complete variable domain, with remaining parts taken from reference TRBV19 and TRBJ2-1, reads DGGITQSPKYLFRKEGQNVTLSCEQNLNHDAMYWYRQDPGQGLRLIYYSQIVNDFQKGDIAEGYSVSREKKESFPLTVTSAQKNPTAFYLCASSILPPRGNEQFFGPGTRLTVL.